This entry features one T cell receptor beta chain sequence. Its antigen is still unknown. This sample stems from a study of OX40 agonist ivuxolimab in advanced cancers. The J segment lost 10 bases and the V segment lost 2 bases, leaving 6 bases of the junction unmatched. This CDR3 contains 15 residues. The germline CDR1 and CDR2 sequences are MNHNY and SVGAGI (reference sequence). The study's findings and limits: CD8+ T cells (on average) carried more expanded clones than CD4+ T cells.

Generated by immunoSEQ multiplex PCR, the TCRdb table keeps only in-frame clones and is missing some. The sample holds 75,000 to 95,000 clones, more than 70% seen once. Sequencing used CD4+ or CD8+ T cells sorted from blood, obtained in a trial of the OX40 agonist ivuxolimab. The sequence came from an adult with an advanced solid tumor such as melanoma, head and neck, liver or kidney cancer. This chain connects TRBV6-6 to TRBJ2-5; 14 bases agree with TRBD2. CDR3 amino acids: CASSYPTSGRAGQYF. In nucleotides, the CDR3 is TGTGCCAGCAGTTACCCGACTAGCGGGAGGGCGGGCCAGTACTTC.